What follows are 31 T cell receptor beta chains derived from one specimen sequenced in a study of control samples from healthy donors and cancer patients. Method: immunoSEQ multiplex PCR; TCRdb's copy keeps in-frame clones and lacks some. The data contain just over 150,000 clones, 70% to 90% of them seen just once; the ten biggest clones take up more than 10%. Specimen: blood. The receptors were gathered from a man under 40 in good health.

The V call is TRBV5-5, the J call TRBJ2-7, with D perhaps matching TRBD2 (6 bases). CDR1 and CDR2 (germline): SGHKS, YYEKEE (reference sequence). CDR3 length: 12 amino acids. Trimming removed 0 bases from V and 7 bases from J, with 8 bases in between. Written as DNA, the CDR3 is TGTGCCAGCAGCTTGGGCAGCGGGGAGCAGTACTTC. It specifies CASSLGSGEQYF.

This chain joins TRBV6-4 and TRBJ2-3; D may be TRBD1 (6 bases). The CDR3 totals 16 residues. Per the germline V gene, CDR1 is MRHNA and CDR2 is SNTAGT. V was shortened by 0 bases and J by 1 base, with 11 bases between the two germline ends. CDR3 amino acids: CASSDSNRVGTDTQYF. The CDR3 DNA is TGTGCCAGCAGTGACTCTAACAGGGTGGGCACAGATACGCAGTATTTT.

This chain joins TRBV28 and TRBJ2-7, with 12 bases aligning to TRBD2. V shed 10 bases and J 0 bases; nucleotides not matched to a gene: 4. The germline V gene encodes CDR1 MDHEN and CDR2 SYDVKM. The CDR3 runs 14 residues. The CDR3 reads CATLAGGPSYEQYF. In nucleotides, the CDR3 is TGTGCCACTCTAGCGGGAGGGCCCTCCTACGAGCAGTACTTC. Full variable domain (rest looked up from reference TRBV28 and TRBJ2-7): DVKVTQSSRYLVKRTGEKVFLECVQDMDHENMFWYRQDPGLGLRLIYFSYDVKMKEKGDIPEGYSVSREKKERFSLILESASTNQTSMYLCATLAGGPSYEQYFGPGTRLTVT.

This clone was counted only a few times. The chain uses TRBV2 and TRBJ1-1; 7 nucleotides line up with TRBD1. The CDR3 length is 13 residues. Trimming cost V 8 bases and J 1 base; bases outside gene matches: 4. Germline V gives CDR1 SNHLY, CDR2 FYNNEI. The CDR3 region has the DNA TGTGCCAGCCTCGGGACAGCGAACACTGAAGCTTTCTTT. This sequence encodes CASLGTANTEAFF.

Only one count was recorded for this clone. The CDR3 here is CATSVSRDRNSPLHF. CDR3 nucleotide sequence: TGTGCCACCAGCGTATCCCGGGACAGGAATTCACCCCTCCACTTT. The genes are TRBV15 and TRBJ1-6, with 8 bases identical to TRBD1. CDR1 and CDR2 (germline): LNHNV, YYDKDF (reference sequence). This CDR3 has 15 amino acids. With 5 bases clipped from V and 7 bases from J, the junction kept 7 bases outside the gene matches.

The chain combines TRBV7-2 with TRBJ1-1; 9 nucleotides agree with TRBD1. This CDR3 has 14 amino acids. The ends lost 5 bases at V and 4 bases at J; junction bases unmatched: 5. Looked up from germline, CDR1 is SGHTA and CDR2 is FQGNSA. CDR3 in amino acids: CASSRDRDGTEAFF. The CDR3 coding sequence is TGTGCCAGCAGCCGGGACAGGGATGGCACTGAAGCTTTCTTT. Full variable domain (outside the CDR3, taken from reference TRBV7-2 and TRBJ1-1): GAGVSQSPSNKVTEKGKDVELRCDPISGHTALYWYRQSLGQGLEFLIYFQGNSAPDKSGLPSDRFSAERTGGSVSTLTIQRTQQEDSAVYLCASSRDRDGTEAFFGQGTRLTVV.

V usage is TRBV25-1 and J usage is TRBJ2-3; TRBD1 is a possible D gene (5 bases). This CDR3 is 13 amino acids long. Trimming shortened V by 8 bases and J by 1 base, and 10 bases separated the two germline ends. The V gene's germline CDR1 is MGHDK and CDR2 SYGVNS. CDR3 in amino acids: CASQEGGTDTQYF. The CDR3 nucleotides are TGTGCCAGCCAAGAAGGGGGCACAGATACGCAGTATTTT.

This rearrangement joins TRBV18 to TRBJ2-2; D not certain. The germline V and J ends were trimmed by 3 bases and 4 bases, with 12 bases remaining between them. CDR1 and CDR2 from the germline V gene are KGHSH and LQKENI. This CDR3 is 15 amino acids long. CDR3 DNA: TGTGCCAGCTCACCCCCGGCAACTCGCACCGGGGAGCTGTTTTTT. This sequence encodes CASSPPATRTGELFF.

The V call is TRBV6-5, the J call TRBJ1-2; tentative D call: TRBD1 (5 bases). Germline values: CDR1 MNHEY, CDR2 SVGAGI. The CDR3 totals 13 residues. Trimming pared 6 bases from V and 7 bases from J, leaving 15 bases between. In nucleotides, the CDR3 is TGTGCCAGCAGACCGGGACCCTCTGCTGGCTACACCTTC. Protein product: CASRPGPSAGYTF.

This clone has only one observation. V gene TRBV2 combines with J gene TRBJ2-4; the D gene is possibly TRBD1 (6 bases). The V gene's germline CDR1 is SNHLY and CDR2 FYNNEI. The CDR3 loop spans 13 amino acids. V was clipped by 6 bases and J by 6 bases, with 12 bases between them. This CDR3 is CASREDSGNIQYF. The CDR3 nucleotides read TGTGCCAGCAGGGAGGACAGCGGAAACATTCAGTACTTC.

The chain combines TRBV7-6 with TRBJ2-1; the D gene is possibly TRBD2 (5 bases). This CDR3 has 15 amino acids. The V end was cut by 6 bases, the J end by 0 bases, with 12 bases between. CDR1 SGHVS and CDR2 FNYEAQ come from the germline V gene. This CDR3 is CASSRTVSSYNEQFF. The CDR3 nucleotides read TGTGCCAGCAGTCGGACTGTAAGCTCCTACAATGAGCAGTTCTTC.

The chain combines TRBV27 with TRBJ1-2, with 8 bases lining up with TRBD1. Germline loops: CDR1 MNHEY, CDR2 SMNVEV (reference sequence). This CDR3 has 15 residues. The junction had 6 bases not matched to a gene; V was cut back by 3 bases and J by 3 bases. Here the CDR3 DNA reads TGTGCCAGCAGTTTCCAGGGACAGGACTACTATGGCTACACCTTC. Protein sequence: CASSFQGQDYYGYTF.

The chain has TRBV7-8 and TRBJ2-1; no reliable D call. From germline, CDR1 is SGHVS and CDR2 FQNEAQ. The CDR3 consists of 13 residues. V lost 7 bases, J lost 8 bases, and 15 bases lay in between. The CDR3 sequence: CASIGFGIDEQFF. CDR3 DNA sequence: TGTGCCAGCATAGGTTTTGGGATCGATGAGCAGTTCTTC.

V gene TRBV7-8 combines with J gene TRBJ1-1, with D possibly being TRBD1 (5 bases). V was clipped by 2 bases and J by 1 base, with 8 bases between them. The CDR3 spans 14 residues. In germline, CDR1 is SGHVS, CDR2 FQNEAQ. This chain's CDR3 is CASSLLGGNTEAFF. The CDR3 nucleotides read TGTGCCAGCAGCTTACTGGGGGGGAACACTGAAGCTTTCTTT.

Only one count was recorded for this clone. V usage is TRBV7-3 and J usage is TRBJ2-2; the match to TRBD2 covers 10 bases. The CDR3 runs to 16 residues. Germline CDR1 and CDR2: SGHTA and FQGTGA. V gave up 2 bases and J gave up 7 bases; unmatched junction bases: 7. CDR3 loop: CASSLGPSGSIGELFF. DNA of the CDR3: TGTGCCAGCAGCTTAGGTCCTAGCGGGAGTATCGGGGAGCTGTTTTTT.

The chain combines TRBV4-3 with TRBJ2-6; D possibly uses TRBD1 or TRBD2 (5 bases each). Trimming shortened V by 0 bases and J by 0 bases, and 12 bases separated the two germline ends. CDR3 length: 18 amino acids. Germline V gene data show CDR1 as LGHNA and CDR2 as YSLEER. The CDR3 bases are TGCGCCAGCAGCCAAGAGGGACGTACCCGCTCTGGGGCCAACGTCCTGACTTTC. Protein: CASSQEGRTRSGANVLTF.

The chain carries TRBV9 and TRBJ1-2; 7 nucleotides align to TRBD1. The J segment lost 4 bases and the V segment lost 4 bases, leaving 10 bases of the junction unmatched. This CDR3 is 15 amino acids long. Germline V lookup: CDR1 SGDLS, CDR2 YYNGEE. DNA for the CDR3: TGTGCCAGCAGCCCTTCAACCGGGACAGCCTATGGCTACACCTTC. Amino acid sequence: CASSPSTGTAYGYTF.

The chain has TRBV25-1 and TRBJ2-2; no clear D gene. CDR1 and CDR2 (germline): MGHDK, SYGVNS. The ends were cut back, 6 bases at V and 4 bases at J, with 9 bases in the middle. The CDR3 has 13 amino acids. CDR3 region: CASRRAVTGELFF. Written as DNA, the CDR3 is TGTGCCAGCAGAAGGGCCGTCACCGGGGAGCTGTTTTTT.

The rearrangement uses TRBV4-2 and TRBJ2-7; the D gene is possibly TRBD2 (5 bases). Germline loops: CDR1 LGHNA, CDR2 YNFKEQ. The CDR3 sequence is 16 residues long. V was trimmed by 3 bases and J by 0 bases, leaving 15 bases between them. For the CDR3, the DNA is TGTGCCAGCAGCCAGGACTGGCTTGGGGACTCCTACGAGCAGTACTTC. As protein: CASSQDWLGDSYEQYF.

The rearrangement uses TRBV28 and TRBJ2-7, with 10 bases that match TRBD1. The V gene end was trimmed by 6 bases and the J gene end by 4 bases; junction bases not matched to a gene: 9. The CDR3 is made up of 15 amino acids. Germline lookup yields CDR1 MDHEN and CDR2 SYDVKM. In DNA form, the CDR3 reads TGTGCCAGCAGCGTCTACCCGGGACAGGGGTACGAGCAGTACTTC. Translation: CASSVYPGQGYEQYF.

The chain carries TRBV24-1 and TRBJ2-1; possible D gene TRBD2, 5 bases. The CDR3 runs to 13 residues. In germline, CDR1 is KGHDR, CDR2 SFDVKD. V was pared by 1 base and J by 7 bases, with 7 bases between. The CDR3 loop is CATSDFTGNEQFF. CDR3 nucleotides: TGTGCCACCAGTGATTTCACGGGGAATGAGCAGTTCTTC.

The chain couples TRBV14 to TRBJ2-7; D gene unclear. The CDR3 is made up of 13 amino acids. Trimming took 4 bases from V and 6 from J, leaving 13 bases between them. Germline V gene sequence: CDR1 SGHDN, CDR2 FVKESK. CDR3 sequence: CASSPVGFGEQYF. The CDR3 region has the DNA TGTGCCAGCAGCCCGGTGGGGTTCGGCGAGCAGTACTTC.

The chain couples TRBV3-1 (or the pseudogene TRBV3-2) to TRBJ1-1, with TRBD1 as a possible D gene (5 bases). Deletions cut 4 bases from V and 3 bases from J, with 15 bases between. Germline CDR1 LGHDT, CDR2 YNNKEL (reference sequence). This CDR3 spans 15 amino acids. CDR3 amino acids: CASSLGGAAYTEAFF. CDR3 bases: TGTGCCAGCAGCCTAGGCGGGGCGGCATACACTGAAGCTTTCTTT.

This chain connects TRBV6-6 to TRBJ2-1; TRBD2 agrees at 8 bases. With 7 bases clipped from V and 1 base from J, the junction kept 6 bases outside the gene matches. Germline assignment: CDR1 MNHNY and CDR2 SVGAGI (reference sequence). CDR3 size: 15 residues. CDR3 coding DNA: TGTGCCAGCATCCCCGGGGGGGCATCCTACAATGAGCAGTTCTTC. Its translation: CASIPGGASYNEQFF.

This clone came up once. The J gene is TRBJ1-1, the V gene TRBV10-3; 9 bases map to TRBD1. The J segment lost 5 bases and the V segment lost 4 bases, leaving 5 bases of the junction unmatched. Germline loops: CDR1 ENHRY, CDR2 SYGVKD. CDR3 length: 14 residues. This CDR3 is CAISVGQGGTEAFF. The CDR3 DNA follows: TGTGCCATCAGTGTGGGACAGGGAGGAACTGAAGCTTTCTTT.

The V gene is TRBV10-3, the J gene TRBJ2-2; possible D gene TRBD2, 5 bases. Trimming removed 6 bases from V and 15 bases from J, with 17 bases in between. There are 12 residues in the CDR3. Germline V CDR1 and CDR2: ENHRY, SYGVKD. The CDR3 sequence is CAISPDVHGMFF. The DNA of the CDR3 is TGTGCCATCAGCCCGGACGTCCACGGGATGTTTTTT.

This chain joins TRBV7-2 and TRBJ2-1; 9 positions match TRBD2. The CDR3 consists of 15 residues. V dropped 1 base and J dropped 6; count of bases not matched to a gene: 4. Per the germline V gene, CDR1 is SGHTA and CDR2 is FQGNSA. The DNA of the CDR3 is TGTGCCAGCAGCTTAGTGGCGGGAGGGAGCAATGAGCAGTTCTTC. As protein: CASSLVAGGSNEQFF.

The gene calls are TRBV4-2 and TRBJ1-4; D perhaps matches TRBD1 (6 bases). CDR1 and CDR2 (germline): LGHNA, YNFKEQ. This CDR3 comprises 15 residues. Trimming cost V 4 bases and J 8 bases, with 17 bases left between them. The CDR3 nucleotides are TGTGCCAGCAGCCCCAGAGGGGGGAGAACAGAAAAACTGTTTTTT. Residues: CASSPRGGRTEKLFF.

The chain uses TRBV27 and TRBJ1-5, with D uncertain. Germline V gene sequence: CDR1 MNHEY, CDR2 SMNVEV (reference sequence). The CDR3 covers 16 residues. Trimming shortened V by 3 bases and J by 2 bases, and 14 bases separated the two germline ends. The CDR3: CASSFSGAWGNQPQHF. The CDR3, as DNA: TGTGCCAGCAGTTTCTCGGGCGCCTGGGGCAATCAGCCCCAGCATTTT.

J is TRBJ1-6 and V is TRBV2; D remains ambiguous. Germline V CDR1 and CDR2: SNHLY, FYNNEI. The ends were cut back, 6 bases at V and 7 bases at J, with 16 bases in the middle. CDR3 length: 15 amino acids. The CDR3 loop is CASSPGSGLNSPLHF. As DNA, the CDR3 is TGTGCCAGCAGCCCCGGGTCTGGGCTCAATTCACCCCTCCACTTT.

The V and J genes are TRBV5-1 and TRBJ1-4, with 7 bases identical to TRBD1. Germline assignment: CDR1 SGHRS and CDR2 YFSETQ. Trimming took 0 bases from V and 5 from J; bases not matched to a gene: 4. CDR3 length: 15 amino acids. As DNA, the CDR3 is TGCGCCAGCAGCTTGGGGACAGGTGGAAATGAAAAACTGTTTTTT. Residues: CASSLGTGGNEKLFF.